This T cell receptor (beta chain) emerged from a study of blood T cell repertoires in COVID-19. Across the study: Samples representing acute and convalescent COVID-19 were sourced from the United States, Italy and Spain. Nucleic acid was either cDNA or gDNA, and it came from T cells, B-cell-depleted T cells, or PBMCs.

Original processing notes: Amplification of reference gene primers was used by the study to estimate nucleated cell counts. Assay used: immunoSEQ multiplex PCR; TCRdb lists only in-frame clones, some missing. The V and J calls and the clone size are those of that table, but D and trimming were determined from the DNA. The profile shows more than 200,000 clones, over 70% of them singletons. This clone was detected only a few times. With V trimmed by 3 bases and J by 6 bases, 8 bases remained unmatched. Germline CDR1 MNHNY, CDR2 SVGAGI (reference sequence). The CDR3 covers 15 residues. Sequenced material: peripheral blood. The chain recombines TRBV6-6 with TRBJ1-2, with TRBD1 matching over 9 bases. This clonotype was sampled from a man aged 40-55 years with acute or convalescent COVID-19. The CDR3 DNA reads as TGTGCCAGCAGTTATCCGGGACAGGGATTTAATGGCTACACCTTC. Protein: CASSYPGQGFNGYTF.